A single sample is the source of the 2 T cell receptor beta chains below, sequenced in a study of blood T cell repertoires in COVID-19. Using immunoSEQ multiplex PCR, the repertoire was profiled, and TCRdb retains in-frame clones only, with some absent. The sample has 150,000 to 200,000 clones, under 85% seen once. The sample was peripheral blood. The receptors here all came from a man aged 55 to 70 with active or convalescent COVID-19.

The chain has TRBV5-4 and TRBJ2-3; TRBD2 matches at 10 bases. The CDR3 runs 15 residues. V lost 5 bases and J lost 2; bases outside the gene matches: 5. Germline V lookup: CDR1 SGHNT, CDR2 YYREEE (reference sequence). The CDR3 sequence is CASRLGLAVTDTQYF. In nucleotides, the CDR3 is TGTGCCAGCAGACTTGGACTAGCGGTCACAGATACGCAGTATTTT.

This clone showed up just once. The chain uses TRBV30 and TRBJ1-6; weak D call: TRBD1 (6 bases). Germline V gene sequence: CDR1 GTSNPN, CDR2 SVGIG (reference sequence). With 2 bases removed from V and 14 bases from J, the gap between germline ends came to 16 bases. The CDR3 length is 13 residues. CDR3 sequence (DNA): TGTGCCTGGAGTCGGGACACCCAAAGTACCCTCCACTTT. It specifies CAWSRDTQSTLHF.